Listed below are T cell receptor beta chains from one sample, sequenced in a study of blood T cells in healthy people across ages. TCRdb re-called the 5' RACE reads with MiXCR, one entry per CDR3 protein. The sample shows about 1.7 million distinct CDR3 sequences, 28% of them seen only once. Sequencing was carried out using blood. These receptors all come from a woman under 40 in good health. The CDR3 runs from the conserved cysteine through the conserved F or W. The D gene is left open where the match is weak. Clone size is not always given. Where it is, it says once, few, many or a class for expanded clones.

d_gene	abundance	j_gene	v_gene	CDR3nt	CDR3aa
NA	NA	TRBJ1-2	TRBV3-1	TGTGCCAGCAGCCAAGGCTACCTGACAGTATATGGCTACACCTTC	CASSQGYLTVYGYTF
TRBD2	NA	TRBJ2-2	TRBV10-3	TGTGCCATCAGTGAACTAGCGGGGAACACCGGGGAGCTGTTTTTT	CAISELAGNTGELFF
TRBD2	many	TRBJ2-6	TRBV12-3/TRBV12-4	TGTGCCAGCAGTTTTAGGGGACTAGCGGGGGTTTTCTCTGGGGCCAACGTCCTGACTTTC	CASSFRGLAGVFSGANVLTF
TRBD2	NA	TRBJ2-1	TRBV27	TGTGCCAGCAGTATCGGGACTAGCGGATATGAGCAGTTCTTC	CASSIGTSGYEQFF
NA	few	TRBJ1-2	TRBV20-1	TGCAGTGCTAGAACCGAACAGGGTCGCTACACCTTC	CSARTEQGRYTF
NA	many	TRBJ2-7	TRBV4-3	TGCGCCAGCAGACCTACTGGGGGTGGGGAGCAGTACTTC	CASRPTGGGEQYF
NA	many	TRBJ2-3	TRBV12-5	TGTGCTAGTGGACTCAGTACAGGGCCCGGATCCACAGATACGCAGTATTTT	CASGLSTGPGSTDTQYF
NA	many	TRBJ2-7	TRBV2	TGTGCCAGCAGTGATGAAGCCTCTTACCCCTACGAGCAGTACTTC	CASSDEASYPYEQYF
TRBD1	NA	TRBJ2-1	TRBV24-1	TGTGCCACCAGCCAAGGCAGGGGGCGCAATGAGCAGTTCTTC	CATSQGRGRNEQFF
NA	many	TRBJ1-5	TRBV3-1	TGTGCCAGCAGCTTAGCCGACAATCAGCCCCAGCATTTT	CASSLADNQPQHF
NA	once	TRBJ2-3	TRBV14	TGTGCCAGCAGCCAGACCCGACCCCTCGAAGATACGCAGTATTTT	CASSQTRPLEDTQYF
NA	few	TRBJ1-1	TRBV7-3	TGTGCCAGCAGCTTATCGGGGGGAGGGCAAGCTTTCTTT	CASSLSGGGQAFF
NA	many	TRBJ1-2	TRBV5-6	TGTGCCAGCAGCTTCGGGTTGGGGTATGGCTACACCTTC	CASSFGLGYGYTF
TRBD2	few	TRBJ2-1	TRBV20-1	TGCAGTGCTAGACCTAGCGGGAGGGTCAATGAGCAGTTCTTC	CSARPSGRVNEQFF
TRBD2	many	TRBJ2-7	TRBV7-6	TGTGCCAGCAGCTTATACCTCACTAGCGGGAACGAGCAGTACTTC	CASSLYLTSGNEQYF
TRBD1	NA	TRBJ2-5	TRBV7-2	TGTGCCAGCAGCTTAAACTCCCGACAGGGACGGGGGACCCAGTACTTC	CASSLNSRQGRGTQYF
NA	few	TRBJ2-1	TRBV6-5	TGTGCCAGCAGTTCGGGCTACGGGCAGTTCTTC	CASSSGYGQFF
NA	NA	TRBJ1-1	TRBV4-1	TGCGCCAGCAGCCCTATCGGGAAGTGGAACACTGAAGCTTTCTTT	CASSPIGKWNTEAFF
TRBD1	many	TRBJ2-5	TRBV11-2	TGTGCCAGCAGCCTCTCTTGGACAGGTCAGGAGACCCAGTACTTC	CASSLSWTGQETQYF
NA	NA	TRBJ1-2	TRBV10-3	TGTGCCATCAGTGAGTTCTCCGGTGATGGCTACACCTTC	CAISEFSGDGYTF
TRBD2	NA	TRBJ2-5	TRBV3-1	TGTGCCTGCAGCCTACAGACTAGCGGGCTCCAAGAGACCCAGTACTTC	CACSLQTSGLQETQYF